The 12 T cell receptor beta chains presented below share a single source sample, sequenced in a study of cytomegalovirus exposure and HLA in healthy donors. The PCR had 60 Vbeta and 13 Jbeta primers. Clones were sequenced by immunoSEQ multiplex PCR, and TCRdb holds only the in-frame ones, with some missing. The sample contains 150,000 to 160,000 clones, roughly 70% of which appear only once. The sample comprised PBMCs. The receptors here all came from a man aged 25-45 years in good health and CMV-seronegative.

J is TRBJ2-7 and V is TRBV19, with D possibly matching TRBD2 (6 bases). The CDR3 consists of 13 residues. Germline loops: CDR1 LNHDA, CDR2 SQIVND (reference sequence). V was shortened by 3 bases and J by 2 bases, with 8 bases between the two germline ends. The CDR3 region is CASSMGRTYEQYF. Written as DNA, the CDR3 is TGTGCCAGTAGTATGGGGAGGACCTACGAGCAGTACTTC.

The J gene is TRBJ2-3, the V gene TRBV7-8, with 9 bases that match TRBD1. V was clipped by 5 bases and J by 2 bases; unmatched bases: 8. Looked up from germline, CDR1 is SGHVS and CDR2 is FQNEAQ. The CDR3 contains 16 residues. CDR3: CASSEQGARVTDTQYF. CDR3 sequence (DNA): TGTGCCAGCAGCGAACAGGGGGCGCGAGTCACAGATACGCAGTATTTT. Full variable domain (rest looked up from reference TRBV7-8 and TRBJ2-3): GAGVSQSPRYKVAKRGQDVALRCDPISGHVSLFWYQQALGQGPEFLTYFQNEAQLDKSGLPSDRFFAERPEGSVSTLKIQRTQQEDSAVYLCASSEQGARVTDTQYFGPGTRLTVL.

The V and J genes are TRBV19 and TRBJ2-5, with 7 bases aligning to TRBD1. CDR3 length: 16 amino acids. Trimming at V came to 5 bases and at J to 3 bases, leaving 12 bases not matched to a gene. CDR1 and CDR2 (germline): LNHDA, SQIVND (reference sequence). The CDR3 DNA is TGTGCCAGTAGTCCTCGCCGGACAGGAGACGAAGAGACCCAGTACTTC. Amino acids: CASSPRRTGDEETQYF.

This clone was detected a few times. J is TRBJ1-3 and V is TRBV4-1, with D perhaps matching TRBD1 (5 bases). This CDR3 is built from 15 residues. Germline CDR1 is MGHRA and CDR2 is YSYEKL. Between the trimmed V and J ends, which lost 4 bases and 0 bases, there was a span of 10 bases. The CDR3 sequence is CASSPRTLSGNTIYF. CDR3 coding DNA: TGCGCCAGCAGCCCCCGGACACTCTCTGGAAACACCATATATTTT.

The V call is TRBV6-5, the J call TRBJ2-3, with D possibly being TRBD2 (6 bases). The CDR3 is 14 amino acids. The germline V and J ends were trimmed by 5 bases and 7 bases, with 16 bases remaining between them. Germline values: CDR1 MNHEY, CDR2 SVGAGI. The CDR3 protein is CASSGVMSGYTQYF. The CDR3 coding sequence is TGTGCCAGCAGTGGCGTTATGAGCGGGTATACGCAGTATTTT.

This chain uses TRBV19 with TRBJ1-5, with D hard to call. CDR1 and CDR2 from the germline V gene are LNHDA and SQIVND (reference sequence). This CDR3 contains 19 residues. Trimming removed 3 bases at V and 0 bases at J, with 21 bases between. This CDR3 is CASSIPTGTDPYSNQPQHF. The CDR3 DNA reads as TGTGCCAGTAGTATTCCCACCGGCACAGACCCTTATAGCAATCAGCCCCAGCATTTT.

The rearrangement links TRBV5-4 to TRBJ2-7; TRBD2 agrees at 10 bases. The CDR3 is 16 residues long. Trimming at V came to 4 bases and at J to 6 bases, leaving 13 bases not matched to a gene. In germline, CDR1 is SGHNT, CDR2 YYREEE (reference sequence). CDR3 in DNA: TGTGCCAGCAGCGTTAGCGGGGGGCTACCCGGGGGCGAGCAGTACTTC. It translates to CASSVSGGLPGGEQYF.

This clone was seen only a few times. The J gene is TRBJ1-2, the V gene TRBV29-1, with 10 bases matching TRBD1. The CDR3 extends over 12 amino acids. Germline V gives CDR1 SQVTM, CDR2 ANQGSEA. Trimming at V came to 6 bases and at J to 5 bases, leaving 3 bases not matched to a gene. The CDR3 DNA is TGCAGCGTACGGGACAGGGGTTATGGCTACACCTTC. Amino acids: CSVRDRGYGYTF.

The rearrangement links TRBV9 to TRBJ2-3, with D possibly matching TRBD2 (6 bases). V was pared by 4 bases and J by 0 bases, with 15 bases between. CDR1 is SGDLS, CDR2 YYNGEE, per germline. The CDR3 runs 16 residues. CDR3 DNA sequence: TGTGCCAGCAGCAACCGCGGGATGCCTAGCACAGATACGCAGTATTTT. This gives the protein CASSNRGMPSTDTQYF.

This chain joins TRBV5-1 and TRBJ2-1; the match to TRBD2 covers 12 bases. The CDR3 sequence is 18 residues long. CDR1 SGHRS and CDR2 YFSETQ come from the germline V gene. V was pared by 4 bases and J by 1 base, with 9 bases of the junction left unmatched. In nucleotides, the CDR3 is TGCGCCAGCAGCACAAAGCTAGCGGGGGGGCCGTCCTACAATGAGCAGTTCTTC. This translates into CASSTKLAGGPSYNEQFF.

CDR3 protein: CASSLAGGTDRGPFF. CDR3 nucleotides: TGCGCCAGCAGCTTAGCGGGGGGGACGGACCGGGGGCCGTTCTTC. The rearrangement joins TRBV5-1 to TRBJ2-1; 10 bases agree with TRBD2. Per germline, CDR1 SGHRS and CDR2 YFSETQ. The CDR3 is 15 amino acids. The J segment lost 15 bases and the V segment lost 2 bases, leaving 14 bases of the junction unmatched.

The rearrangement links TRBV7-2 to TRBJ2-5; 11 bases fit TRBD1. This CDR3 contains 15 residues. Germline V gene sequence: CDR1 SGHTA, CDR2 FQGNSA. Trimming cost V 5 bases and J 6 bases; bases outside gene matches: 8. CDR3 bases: TGTGCCAGCAGCGAGGGGGACAGGGGGACGAAGACCCAGTACTTC. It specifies CASSEGDRGTKTQYF.